This T cell receptor (beta chain) was observed in a study of T cell changes during pregnancy in multiple sclerosis. Here immunoSEQ multiplex PCR was the method, and the copy in TCRdb shows in-frame clones only, minus some. The repertoire holds over 80,000 clones, with roughly 95% as singletons. This material consisted of peripheral blood, taken in the third trimester of pregnancy. The origin of this receptor is a female donor in good health, enrolled as a control in a pregnancy study.

The CDR3 DNA sequence: TGTGCCAGCAGCCCAGGACAGAGTCGCTACGAGCAGTACTTC. This translates into CASSPGQSRYEQYF. The V and J genes are TRBV7-8 and TRBJ2-7; possibly TRBD1 for D (6 bases). CDR1 is SGHVS and CDR2 is FQNEAQ in the germline V gene. V lost 5 bases and J lost 3, with 14 bases in between. The CDR3 is made up of 14 amino acids.